A selection of T cell receptor beta chains follows, all from one sample in a study of human T cells and chemical hapten exposure. TCRdb independently ran MiXCR on the RACE reads; one entry per CDR3 protein. The sample holds 35,000 to 45,000 distinct CDR3 sequences, about 13% seen once. The sequences come from whole blood, collected in connection with sensitization to the hapten diphenylcyclopropenone (DPC). All receptors derive from a woman aged 40 to 55 with alopecia areata. Some clones in this sample may be carry-over from other donors' samples. Both conserved end residues are part of each CDR3. Each record gives: V gene, CDR3 length, D gene, J gene, clone size, CDR3 DNA, CDR3 protein. The D gene is left open where the match is weak. Clone sizes are given selectively: once, few, many, or a class where the clone is expanded.

V: TRBV28; length: 11; D: .; J: TRBJ2-7; size: many; DNA: TGTGCCAGCAGTTCGCCCTACGAGCAGTACTTC; CDR3: CASSSPYEQYF
V: TRBV24-1; length: 14; D: .; J: TRBJ1-5; size: many; DNA: TGTGCCACCAGTGACCCGGACCCTTCTCAGCCCCAGCATTTT; CDR3: CATSDPDPSQPQHF
V: TRBV27; length: 16; D: TRBD2; J: TRBJ2-1; size: .; DNA: TGTGCCAGCAGTCCCTCTTATAGCGGGAGTTACAATGAGCAGTTCTTC; CDR3: CASSPSYSGSYNEQFF
V: TRBV5-1; length: 11; D: .; J: TRBJ2-7; size: few; DNA: TGCGCCAGCACGGACTCCTACGAGCAGTACTTC; CDR3: CASTDSYEQYF
V: TRBV29-1; length: 16; D: .; J: TRBJ2-6; size: few; DNA: TGCAGCGCCCCGTTTTGGACCTCAGATGGGGCCAACGTCCTGACTTTC; CDR3: CSAPFWTSDGANVLTF
V: TRBV29-1; length: 14; D: .; J: TRBJ2-3; size: .; DNA: TGCAGCGTTGCCGAGGGCCCTAGCACAGATACGCAGTATTTT; CDR3: CSVAEGPSTDTQYF
V: TRBV6-1; length: 13; D: TRBD1; J: TRBJ2-7; size: medium-sized; DNA: TGTGCCAGCAGCCGGGACAGAGCCTACGAGCAGTACTTC; CDR3: CASSRDRAYEQYF
V: TRBV18; length: 11; D: .; J: TRBJ2-7; size: many; DNA: TGTGCCAGCTCACCAGGGGACGAGCAGTACTTC; CDR3: CASSPGDEQYF
V: TRBV6-1; length: 15; D: TRBD1; J: TRBJ1-5; size: many; DNA: TGTGCCAGCAGTGGCGCCAGGGGGTCTTGGCAGCCCCAGCATTTT; CDR3: CASSGARGSWQPQHF
V: TRBV12-3/TRBV12-4; length: 14; D: .; J: TRBJ1-2; size: few; DNA: TGTGCCAGCAGTTCGTTGGAAACTAACTATGGCTACACCTTC; CDR3: CASSSLETNYGYTF
V: TRBV12-3/TRBV12-4; length: 12; D: .; J: TRBJ2-1; size: few; DNA: TGTGCCAGCAGTTTACTAGCCCATGAGCAGTTCTTC; CDR3: CASSLLAHEQFF
V: TRBV7-6; length: 17; D: TRBD1; J: TRBJ2-1; size: many; DNA: TGTGCCAGCAGCCCCGGCCCGGGACAGGGGATTGGCAATGAGCAGTTCTTC; CDR3: CASSPGPGQGIGNEQFF
V: TRBV29-1; length: 13; D: .; J: TRBJ2-1; size: many; DNA: TGCAGCGTTGCCCGGGACTTCTACAATGAGCAGTTCTTC; CDR3: CSVARDFYNEQFF
V: TRBV10-3; length: 12; D: .; J: TRBJ2-1; size: many; DNA: TGTGCCATCAGTGATCCGGTTAATGAGCAGTTCTTC; CDR3: CAISDPVNEQFF
V: TRBV5-4; length: 14; D: .; J: TRBJ1-4; size: many; DNA: TGTGCCAGCAGCTTCTCAGAAGGCGATGAAAAACTGTTTTTT; CDR3: CASSFSEGDEKLFF
V: TRBV2; length: 14; D: TRBD2; J: TRBJ2-3; size: .; DNA: TGTGCCATACTACCTAGCGGCTTCACAGATACGCAGTATTTT; CDR3: CAILPSGFTDTQYF
V: TRBV5-5; length: 14; D: .; J: TRBJ1-1; size: many; DNA: TGTGCCAGCAGCTTGTGGCAGTTGAACACTGAAGCTTTCTTT; CDR3: CASSLWQLNTEAFF
V: TRBV4-1; length: 16; D: .; J: TRBJ2-2; size: .; DNA: TGCGCCAGCAGCCAAGTTAGCCAGGGCGGAACCGGGGAGCTGTTTTTT; CDR3: CASSQVSQGGTGELFF
V: TRBV5-5; length: 15; D: .; J: TRBJ1-5; size: many; DNA: TGTGCCAGCAGCTGGGACACATATAGCAATCAGCCCCAGCATTTT; CDR3: CASSWDTYSNQPQHF
V: TRBV9; length: 14; D: TRBD1; J: TRBJ2-7; size: .; DNA: TGTGCCAGCAGCGTGACAGGGGGCTTGTACGAGCAGTACTTC; CDR3: CASSVTGGLYEQYF
V: TRBV10-1; length: 13; D: .; J: TRBJ1-1; size: many; DNA: TGCGCCAGCAGTGGACAGGTGAACACTGAAGCTTTCTTT; CDR3: CASSGQVNTEAFF
V: TRBV11-3; length: 13; D: .; J: TRBJ2-3; size: .; DNA: TGTGCCAGCAGCCCCCTAGGGGTGGATACGCAGTATTTT; CDR3: CASSPLGVDTQYF
V: TRBV19; length: 15; D: TRBD1; J: TRBJ1-5; size: many; DNA: TGTGCCAGTACTCCACAGGGGCACTCCAATCAGCCCCAGCATTTT; CDR3: CASTPQGHSNQPQHF
V: TRBV2; length: 16; D: .; J: TRBJ2-3; size: many; DNA: TGTGCCAGCAGTCCCTCCTGGGGGGTCGGCACAGATACGCAGTATTTT; CDR3: CASSPSWGVGTDTQYF
V: TRBV20-1; length: 13; D: .; J: TRBJ1-2; size: few; DNA: TGCAGTGCTCCCTTGGAGGCTAACTATGGCTACACCTTC; CDR3: CSAPLEANYGYTF
V: TRBV9; length: 15; D: .; J: TRBJ2-3; size: few; DNA: TGTGCCAGCAGCGTCGGCGGGGTATATACAGATACGCAGTATTTT; CDR3: CASSVGGVYTDTQYF
V: TRBV2; length: 15; D: .; J: TRBJ1-6; size: many; DNA: TGTGCCAGCAGTGATAAGGAGTTCGGGAATTCACCCCTCCACTTT; CDR3: CASSDKEFGNSPLHF
V: TRBV29-1; length: 12; D: .; J: TRBJ1-1; size: few; DNA: TGCAGCGTCTACCGGAGGGGCACTGAAGCTTTCTTT; CDR3: CSVYRRGTEAFF
V: TRBV29-1; length: 15; D: TRBD2; J: TRBJ2-1; size: many; DNA: TGCAGCGTTGAAGTTTGGACTAGCGGAAACAATGAGCAGTTCTTC; CDR3: CSVEVWTSGNNEQFF
V: TRBV2; length: 13; D: .; J: TRBJ1-4; size: .; DNA: TGTGCCAGCAGTGGAGGGTTATCGAAAAAACTGTTTTTT; CDR3: CASSGGLSKKLFF
V: TRBV27; length: 13; D: .; J: TRBJ1-1; size: many; DNA: TGTGCCAGCCCAGTGAAGTGGGGCACTGAAGCTTTCTTT; CDR3: CASPVKWGTEAFF
V: TRBV5-4; length: 16; D: .; J: TRBJ2-6; size: many; DNA: TGTGCCAGCAGCCCGGGACTCCTCTCTGGGGCCAACGTCCTGACTTTC; CDR3: CASSPGLLSGANVLTF
V: TRBV28; length: 15; D: TRBD1; J: TRBJ2-2; size: .; DNA: TGTGCCAGCAGCACAGGGGGCGCTGGAACCGGGGAGCTGTTTTTT; CDR3: CASSTGGAGTGELFF
V: TRBV12-3/TRBV12-4; length: 13; D: .; J: TRBJ1-4; size: .; DNA: TGTGCCAGCAGCAACAGGATCGGAGAAAAACTGTTTTTT; CDR3: CASSNRIGEKLFF
V: TRBV7-3; length: 15; D: TRBD2; J: TRBJ2-7; size: medium-sized; DNA: TGTGCCAGCAGCTTAACCGGGGCGGGAGCCTACGAGCAGTACTTC; CDR3: CASSLTGAGAYEQYF
V: TRBV27; length: 14; D: .; J: TRBJ1-1; size: many; DNA: TGTGCCAGCAGTTCCGTGGGGGGAAGGACTGAAGCTTTCTTT; CDR3: CASSSVGGRTEAFF
V: TRBV9; length: 13; D: TRBD1; J: TRBJ2-7; size: few; DNA: TGTGCCAGCAGCGAGACAGGGGTTTACGAGCAGTACTTC; CDR3: CASSETGVYEQYF
V: TRBV4-3; length: 15; D: TRBD1; J: TRBJ1-2; size: .; DNA: TGCGCCAGCAGCCCAACAGGGGGCTTGGACTATGGCTACACCTTC; CDR3: CASSPTGGLDYGYTF
V: TRBV20-1; length: 14; D: .; J: TRBJ1-3; size: many; DNA: TGCAGTGCCAACAGACCCGGGACGCGAAACACCATATATTTT; CDR3: CSANRPGTRNTIYF
V: TRBV4-1; length: 15; D: .; J: TRBJ1-2; size: few; DNA: TGCGCCAGCAGCCAAGAGGAAGGCACCCACTATGGCTACACCTTC; CDR3: CASSQEEGTHYGYTF
V: TRBV29-1; length: 14; D: TRBD1; J: TRBJ2-4; size: few; DNA: TGCAGCGTTCGGGACAGAAACGGGGAAAACATTCAGTACTTC; CDR3: CSVRDRNGENIQYF
V: TRBV9; length: 14; D: .; J: TRBJ2-5; size: .; DNA: TGTGCCAGCAGCGGATTTGGGCAGGCGGAGACCCAGTACTTC; CDR3: CASSGFGQAETQYF
V: TRBV7-8; length: 16; D: TRBD2; J: TRBJ2-1; size: many; DNA: TGTGCCAGCAGCTTAGTGTCTAGCGGGATACCCAATGAGCAGTTCTTC; CDR3: CASSLVSSGIPNEQFF
V: TRBV20-1; length: 13; D: .; J: TRBJ1-6; size: .; DNA: TGCAGCCGACGGAGCTCCTATAATTCACCCCTCCACTTT; CDR3: CSRRSSYNSPLHF
V: TRBV18; length: 15; D: TRBD1; J: TRBJ1-5; size: many; DNA: TGTGCCAGCTCACCGGGGGCCAGGGGGGATCAGCCCCAGCATTTT; CDR3: CASSPGARGDQPQHF
V: TRBV29-1; length: 12; D: .; J: TRBJ2-7; size: .; DNA: TGCAGCGTAACGACAGGGACTGTAGAGCAGTACTTC; CDR3: CSVTTGTVEQYF
V: TRBV5-1; length: 15; D: .; J: TRBJ2-2; size: many; DNA: TGCGCCAGCAGCCTACGGACTGCCCGGGGCGGGGAGCTGTTTTTT; CDR3: CASSLRTARGGELFF
V: TRBV28; length: 13; D: .; J: TRBJ2-7; size: few; DNA: TGTGCCAGCCTCGGGAGAGTAGTCGACGAGCAGTACTTC; CDR3: CASLGRVVDEQYF
V: TRBV5-1; length: 16; D: TRBD2; J: TRBJ2-3; size: .; DNA: TGCGCCAGCAGCGGAGGGACTAGCGGGGGCACAGATACGCAGTATTTT; CDR3: CASSGGTSGGTDTQYF
V: TRBV2; length: 17; D: .; J: TRBJ2-7; size: .; DNA: TGTGCCAGCAGTGTGTTAGGGCAGGGGAGAAAGTCCTACGAGCAGTACTTC; CDR3: CASSVLGQGRKSYEQYF
V: TRBV20-1; length: 12; D: .; J: TRBJ1-1; size: many; DNA: TGCAGTGCTAGAGATCTGAACAAGGGGGCTTTCTTT; CDR3: CSARDLNKGAFF
V: TRBV27; length: 14; D: .; J: TRBJ1-2; size: .; DNA: TGTGCCAGCAGTTATTCGACAGCCCCAGGAGGCTACACCTTC; CDR3: CASSYSTAPGGYTF
V: TRBV12-3/TRBV12-4; length: 12; D: .; J: TRBJ2-1; size: .; DNA: TGTGCCAGCAGTTTCTTGGGCAATGAGCAGTTCTTC; CDR3: CASSFLGNEQFF
V: TRBV27; length: 13; D: .; J: TRBJ2-7; size: few; DNA: TGTGCCAGCAGTTTATTGCCCCCCTACGAGCAGTACTTC; CDR3: CASSLLPPYEQYF
V: TRBV20-1; length: 14; D: .; J: TRBJ2-3; size: many; DNA: TGCAGTGCTCCTAACAGAGACTTCACAGATACGCAGTATTTT; CDR3: CSAPNRDFTDTQYF